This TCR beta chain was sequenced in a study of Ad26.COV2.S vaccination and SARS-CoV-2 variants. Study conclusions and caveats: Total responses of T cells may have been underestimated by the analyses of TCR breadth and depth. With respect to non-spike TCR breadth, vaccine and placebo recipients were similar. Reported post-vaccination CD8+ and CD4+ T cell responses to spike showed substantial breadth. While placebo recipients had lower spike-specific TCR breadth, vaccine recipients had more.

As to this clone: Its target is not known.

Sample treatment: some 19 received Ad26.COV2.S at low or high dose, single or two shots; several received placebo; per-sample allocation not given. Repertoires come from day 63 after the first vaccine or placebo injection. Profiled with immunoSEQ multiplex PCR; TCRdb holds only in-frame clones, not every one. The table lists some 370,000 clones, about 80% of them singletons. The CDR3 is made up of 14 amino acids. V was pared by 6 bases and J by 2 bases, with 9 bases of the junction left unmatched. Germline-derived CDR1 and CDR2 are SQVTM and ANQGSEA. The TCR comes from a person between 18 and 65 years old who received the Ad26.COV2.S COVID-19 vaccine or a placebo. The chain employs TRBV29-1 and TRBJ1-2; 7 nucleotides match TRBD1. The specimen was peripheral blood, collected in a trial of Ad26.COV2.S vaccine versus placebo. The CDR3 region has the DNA TGCAGCGTCACATCGCAGGGGGTAAACTATGGCTACACCTTC. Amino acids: CSVTSQGVNYGYTF.